This T cell receptor (beta chain) derives from a study of beta chain features in type 1 diabetes. Across the whole study: Researchers looked at fewer than 110 million sorted cells across all samples.

Notes on the study in general: The question left open here concerned HLA type influencing TCRB rearrangement.

A few counts support this clone. Its specificity is not known. The authors reverse transcribed all of the isolated RNA, so sequencing captured expressed TCRB transcripts. Produced via immunoSEQ multiplex PCR; TCRdb's table is partial and in-frame only. The data show roughly 180,000 clones, approximately 13% seen once. Germline V gene lookup returns CDR1 SNHLY and CDR2 FYNNEI. The junction had 7 bases not matched to a gene; V was cut back by 6 bases and J by 7 bases. The CDR3 consists of 14 residues. The V and J genes are TRBV2 and TRBJ2-2; TRBD2 matches 8 bases. Sequencing was carried out using central memory CD4+ T cells from blood. This sequence originates from a woman younger than 35 in good health. CDR3 nucleotides: TGTGCCAGCAGAGGCGGGAGGACGGACGGGGAGCTGTTTTTT. This gives the protein CASRGGRTDGELFF.